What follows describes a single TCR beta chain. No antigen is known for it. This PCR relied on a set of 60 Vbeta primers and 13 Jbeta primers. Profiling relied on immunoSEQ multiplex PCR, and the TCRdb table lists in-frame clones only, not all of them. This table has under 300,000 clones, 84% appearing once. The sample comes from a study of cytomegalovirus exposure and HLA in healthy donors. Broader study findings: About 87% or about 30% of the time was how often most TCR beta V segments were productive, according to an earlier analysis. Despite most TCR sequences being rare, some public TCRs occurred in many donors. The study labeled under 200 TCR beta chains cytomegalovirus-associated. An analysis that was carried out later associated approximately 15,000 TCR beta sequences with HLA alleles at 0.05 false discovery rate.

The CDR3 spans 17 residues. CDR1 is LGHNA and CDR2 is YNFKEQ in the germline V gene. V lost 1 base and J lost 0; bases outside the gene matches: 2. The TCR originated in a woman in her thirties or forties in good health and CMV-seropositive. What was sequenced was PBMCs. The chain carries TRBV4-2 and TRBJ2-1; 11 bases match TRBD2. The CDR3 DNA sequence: TGTGCCAGCAGCCAAGGGACTAGCGGGCCCTCCTACAATGAGCAGTTCTTC. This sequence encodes CASSQGTSGPSYNEQFF.